These T cell receptor beta chains were read from a single sample in a study of PD-L1 blockade in urothelial cancer. Here immunoSEQ multiplex PCR was the method, and the copy in TCRdb shows in-frame clones only, minus some. The repertoire holds about 76,000 clones, with around 84% as singletons. The specimen comprised PBMCs, sampled around atezolizumab (anti-PD-L1) treatment. The receptors here all came from a man aged 70-80 years with urothelial cancer. CDR3s include the opening cysteine and the closing phenylalanine or tryptophan. Fields, in order: V gene, J gene, CDR3 protein.

V gene: TRBV19
J gene: TRBJ2-2
CDR3 protein: CASSGRSVRGELFF

V gene: TRBV7-8
J gene: TRBJ2-7
CDR3 protein: CASSPVGDNSYEQYF

V gene: TRBV5-1
J gene: TRBJ2-2
CDR3 protein: CASSMLRQGPGFDTGELFF

V gene: TRBV14
J gene: TRBJ2-1
CDR3 protein: CASSQGLAGWSSYNEQFF

V gene: TRBV9
J gene: TRBJ2-3
CDR3 protein: CASSVSGLAGQDTQYF

V gene: TRBV4-2
J gene: TRBJ1-2
CDR3 protein: CASSPETGGFYGYTF

V gene: TRBV9
J gene: TRBJ2-3
CDR3 protein: CASSLGDSLTDTQYF

V gene: TRBV9
J gene: TRBJ2-2
CDR3 protein: CASSVGVAGGTGELFF

V gene: TRBV6-5
J gene: TRBJ1-5
CDR3 protein: CASRPTVNSNQPQHF

V gene: TRBV21-1
J gene: TRBJ2-7
CDR3 protein: CASSKVAGGYEQYF

V gene: TRBV5-1
J gene: TRBJ1-3
CDR3 protein: CASSLGGATSGNTIYF

V gene: TRBV30
J gene: TRBJ1-2
CDR3 protein: CAWSVRGQGNYGYTF

V gene: TRBV28
J gene: TRBJ1-2
CDR3 protein: CASSTGHPRWQREGYTF

V gene: TRBV7-9
J gene: TRBJ2-7
CDR3 protein: CASSRGLAGGPDEQYF

V gene: TRBV5-1
J gene: TRBJ1-4
CDR3 protein: CASRRRQGPNEKLFF

V gene: TRBV4-1
J gene: TRBJ2-7
CDR3 protein: CASSQSGTSSYEQYF

V gene: TRBV9
J gene: TRBJ2-1
CDR3 protein: CASSARYSYNEQFF

V gene: TRBV18
J gene: TRBJ1-1
CDR3 protein: CASSLGTGGMNTEAFF

V gene: TRBV19
J gene: TRBJ1-5
CDR3 protein: CASSTTRGLQPQHF

V gene: TRBV7-2
J gene: TRBJ1-2
CDR3 protein: CASSLNSNYGYTF

V gene: TRBV27
J gene: TRBJ2-7
CDR3 protein: CASSLSSGRREQYF

V gene: TRBV19
J gene: TRBJ2-5
CDR3 protein: CASSIGGGQETQYF

V gene: TRBV7-7
J gene: TRBJ2-2
CDR3 protein: CASSLDAGVNTGELFF

V gene: TRBV6-5
J gene: TRBJ1-5
CDR3 protein: CASSITQDQPQHF